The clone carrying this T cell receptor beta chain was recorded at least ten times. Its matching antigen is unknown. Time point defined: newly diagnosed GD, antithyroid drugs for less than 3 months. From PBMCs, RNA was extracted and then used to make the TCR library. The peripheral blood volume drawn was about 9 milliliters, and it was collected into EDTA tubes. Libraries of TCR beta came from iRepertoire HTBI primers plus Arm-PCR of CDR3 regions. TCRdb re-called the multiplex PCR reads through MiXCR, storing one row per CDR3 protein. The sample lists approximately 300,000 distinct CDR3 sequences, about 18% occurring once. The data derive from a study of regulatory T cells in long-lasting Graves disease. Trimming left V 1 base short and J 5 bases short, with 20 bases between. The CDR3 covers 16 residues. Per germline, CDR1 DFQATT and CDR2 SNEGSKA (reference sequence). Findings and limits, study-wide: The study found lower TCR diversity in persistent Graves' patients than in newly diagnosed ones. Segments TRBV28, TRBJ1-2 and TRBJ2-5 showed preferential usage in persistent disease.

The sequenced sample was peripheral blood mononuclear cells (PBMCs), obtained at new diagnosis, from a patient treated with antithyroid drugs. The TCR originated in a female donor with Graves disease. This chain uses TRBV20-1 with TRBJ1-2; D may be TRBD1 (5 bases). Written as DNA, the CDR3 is TGCAGTGCTAGAGGGCAAAAAGGGGACGTATCGTATGGCTACACCTTC. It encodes CSARGQKGDVSYGYTF.